This T cell receptor beta chain is drawn from a study of blood T cells in healthy people across ages. As for this clonotype: A much larger clonotype is one base distant, so this may be a read error.

Next came a second PCR, run for 7 to 11 cycles, which used a sample-barcoded 5' primer along with a J-beta primer mix. Each cDNA molecule carried a tag from a template-switch adaptor that contained 12 random nucleotides. Each CDR3 protein is one row after TCRdb ran MiXCR on the 5' RACE reads. The sample records about 780,000 distinct CDR3 sequences, around 45% being singletons. Samples had at least 7 million PBMCs isolated from them. Germline CDR1 is DFQATT and CDR2 is SNEGSKA (reference sequence). This CDR3 contains 14 residues. This clonotype was obtained from a man at least 80 years old in good health. Input material: blood. The J gene is TRBJ2-7, the V gene TRBV20-1; 9 positions agree with TRBD1. The CDR3 here is CNARSGTGSYEQYF. CDR3 DNA sequence: TGCAATGCTAGATCGGGGACAGGGTCCTACGAGCAGTACTTC.